What follows are 15 T cell receptor beta chains derived from one specimen sequenced in a study of blood T cell repertoires in COVID-19. Sequencing was performed with immunoSEQ multiplex PCR; in TCRdb, only in-frame clones are kept and a portion is missing. The repertoire holds more than 50,000 clones, with about 91% as singletons. Sequenced: peripheral blood. Every receptor here comes from a man between 60 and 75 years old with active COVID-19.

The chain joins TRBV29-1 to TRBJ1-2; tentatively, D is TRBD1 (6 bases). The CDR3 is made up of 14 amino acids. With 7 bases removed from V and 0 bases from J, the gap between germline ends came to 15 bases. Germline-derived CDR1 and CDR2 are SQVTM and ANQGSEA. DNA for the CDR3: TGCAGCGCCTGGGTGGGGGCCCCTAACTATGGCTACACCTTC. As protein: CSAWVGAPNYGYTF.

This clone was observed once. The V and J genes are TRBV12-3 or TRBV12-4 and TRBJ2-5, with D unresolved. The CDR3 is made up of 12 amino acids. Deletions cut 5 bases from V and 5 bases from J, with 9 bases between. CDR3 sequence reads: CASSTPSETQYF. DNA of the CDR3: TGTGCCAGCAGTACACCCTCGGAGACCCAGTACTTC.

This chain connects TRBV5-1 to TRBJ1-1, with D hard to call. V was clipped by 4 bases and J by 1 base, with 17 bases between them. The CDR3 extends over 16 amino acids. Germline values: CDR1 SGHRS, CDR2 YFSETQ. CDR3: CASSIHLTERNTEAFF. CDR3 sequence (DNA): TGCGCCAGCAGCATCCACCTGACTGAAAGGAACACTGAAGCTTTCTTT.

In this sample, this clone turned up a few times. The gene calls are TRBV28 and TRBJ2-7; D possibly corresponds to TRBD1 (5 bases). The length of the CDR3 is 13 residues. The V end lost 5 bases, the J end lost 3 bases, and 11 bases lay between the germline ends. Germline values: CDR1 MDHEN, CDR2 SYDVKM. The CDR3 nucleotides read TGTGCCAGCAGTAGGGGTAGGGGCTACGAGCAGTACTTC. It specifies CASSRGRGYEQYF. The full variable domain, completed using reference TRBV28 and TRBJ2-7, is DVKVTQSSRYLVKRTGEKVFLECVQDMDHENMFWYRQDPGLGLRLIYFSYDVKMKEKGDIPEGYSVSREKKERFSLILESASTNQTSMYLCASSRGRGYEQYFGPGTRLTVT.

This chain joins TRBV6-5 and TRBJ2-3, with 10 bases matching TRBD1. CDR1 MNHEY and CDR2 SVGAGI come from the germline V gene. Losses at the gene ends were 7 bases for V and 6 bases for J; bases not matched to a gene: 7. The CDR3 is made up of 14 amino acids. CDR3 nucleotide sequence: TGTGCCAGCACCTGGACAGGGGGTGACGATACGCAGTATTTT. Protein: CASTWTGGDDTQYF.

This chain joins TRBV10-3 and TRBJ2-1; a weak D match, TRBD1 (6 bases). This CDR3 comprises 12 residues. Germline V gene lookup returns CDR1 ENHRY and CDR2 SYGVKD. This chain's CDR3 is CGSGQLYNEQFF. CDR3 DNA: TGTGGGTCCGGACAGCTTTACAATGAGCAGTTCTTC.

The chain couples TRBV7-8 to TRBJ1-1; D is ambiguous. CDR1 is SGHVS and CDR2 is FQNEAQ in the germline V gene. V lost 7 bases and J lost 1, with 13 bases in between. The CDR3 loop spans 14 amino acids. The CDR3 loop reads CASKLGHQNTEAFF. CDR3 nucleotides: TGTGCCAGCAAGCTGGGCCACCAGAACACTGAAGCTTTCTTT.

CDR3 loop: CASSLQGGKNIQYF. CDR3 DNA sequence: TGTGCCAGCAGCTTACAGGGGGGCAAAAACATTCAGTACTTC. The chain employs TRBV7-6 and TRBJ2-4; tentatively, D is TRBD1 (7 bases). Germline assignment: CDR1 SGHVS and CDR2 FNYEAQ. V was shortened by 2 bases and J by 3 bases, with 8 bases between the two germline ends. CDR3 length: 14 residues.

This clone was seen once. The genes are TRBV18 and TRBJ1-1, with TRBD1 identical over 7 bases. The CDR3 totals 14 residues. Germline V gene sequence: CDR1 KGHSH, CDR2 LQKENI. V lost 2 bases, J lost 5 bases, and 5 bases stayed unmatched. The CDR3 bases are TGTGCCAGCTCACCAACAGGGGCGAGGACTGAAGCTTTCTTT. Protein: CASSPTGARTEAFF.

This chain joins TRBV5-4 and TRBJ2-1, with a possible D match to TRBD2 (6 bases). Germline CDR1 reads SGHNT; CDR2 reads YYREEE (reference sequence). V lost 4 bases and J lost 0, with 14 bases in between. The CDR3 length is 16 residues. As DNA, the CDR3 is TGTGCCAGCAGCACGGGCGGGGCGAGCTCCTACAATGAGCAGTTCTTC. Translating gives CASSTGGASSYNEQFF. Variable domain in full (rest from reference TRBV5-4 and TRBJ2-1): ETGVTQSPTHLIKTRGQQVTLRCSSQSGHNTVSWYQQALGQGPQFIFQYYREEENGRGNFPPRFSGLQFPNYSSELNVNALELDDSALYLCASSTGGASSYNEQFFGPGTRLTVL.

The chain couples TRBV5-6 to TRBJ2-1, with 9 bases fitting TRBD2. Germline assignment: CDR1 SGHDT and CDR2 YYEEEE. The J segment lost 9 bases and the V segment lost 3 bases, leaving 13 bases of the junction unmatched. CDR3 size: 16 residues. The CDR3 sequence: CASSWGLRGRVGEQFF. DNA for the CDR3: TGTGCCAGCAGCTGGGGTTTGCGCGGGAGGGTCGGTGAGCAGTTCTTC.

The chain uses TRBV27 and TRBJ2-7, with TRBD1 as a possible D gene (6 bases). The CDR3 sequence is 14 residues long. Germline CDR1 reads MNHEY; CDR2 reads SMNVEV (reference sequence). The V gene lost 6 bases and the J gene lost 5 bases, with 17 bases spanning the gap. The CDR3 DNA reads as TGTGCCAGCAGCACCCGACAGGTTACCGACGAGCAGTACTTC. It codes for CASSTRQVTDEQYF.

V and J are TRBV28 and TRBJ1-2; 8 positions agree with TRBD1. J was trimmed by 8 bases and V by 3 bases; bases with no gene match: 8. CDR3 length: 14 amino acids. Per germline, CDR1 MDHEN and CDR2 SYDVKM. The CDR3 nucleotides read TGTGCCAGCAGTTTGGTTGGACAGGGCAACGGCTACACCTTC. This gives the protein CASSLVGQGNGYTF.

J is TRBJ1-1 and V is TRBV9, with 12 bases matching TRBD1. The ends lost 6 bases at V and 1 base at J; junction bases unmatched: 7. CDR1 and CDR2 from the germline V gene are SGDLS and YYNGEE. The CDR3 consists of 16 residues. The CDR3 nucleotides read TGTGCCAGCACCCCGGGACAGGGGGCAACGAACACTGAAGCTTTCTTT. The encoded protein is CASTPGQGATNTEAFF.

The chain has TRBV5-1 and TRBJ2-7, with D tentatively TRBD1 (5 bases). The V and J ends lost 0 bases and 0 bases respectively, with 7 bases between them. CDR3 length: 14 amino acids. Germline CDR1 reads SGHRS; CDR2 reads YFSETQ. CDR3 coding DNA: TGCGCCAGCAGCTTGGGACAGCGCTCCTACGAGCAGTACTTC. Translating it yields CASSLGQRSYEQYF. Together with reference TRBV5-1 and TRBJ2-7, the CDR3 gives the full variable domain: KAGVTQTPRYLIKTRGQQVTLSCSPISGHRSVSWYQQTPGQGLQFLFEYFSETQRNKGNFPGRFSGRQFSNSRSEMNVSTLELGDSALYLCASSLGQRSYEQYFGPGTRLTVT.